Listed here are 29 T cell receptor beta chains from one sample, sequenced in a study of cytomegalovirus exposure and HLA in healthy donors. The PCR was carried out with 60 Vbeta primers and 13 Jbeta primers. Clones were sequenced by immunoSEQ multiplex PCR, and TCRdb holds only the in-frame ones, with some missing. Of fewer than 200,000 clones listed, 70% to 80% are singletons. The sample comprised PBMCs. The receptors come from a woman aged 45 to 65 in good health and CMV-seronegative.

This chain links TRBV5-1 with TRBJ2-1, with TRBD1 matching over 7 bases. After removal of 5 bases from V and 6 bases from J, the junction contained 5 bases not matched to a gene. There are 13 residues in the CDR3. Germline V gene lookup returns CDR1 SGHRS and CDR2 YFSETQ. The CDR3 coding sequence is TGCGCCAGCAGTCCGGACAGGCCCAATGAGCAGTTCTTC. Protein: CASSPDRPNEQFF.

The chain combines TRBV12-5 with TRBJ2-1; no definite D call. V was pared by 5 bases and J by 4 bases, with 6 bases between. CDR3 length: 12 residues. The germline gives CDR1 LGHNT, CDR2 FRNRAP. The chain's CDR3 is CASGLYYNEQFF. The CDR3 bases are TGTGCTAGTGGTCTCTATTACAATGAGCAGTTCTTC. Variable domain in full (rest from reference TRBV12-5 and TRBJ2-1): DARVTQTPRHKVTEMGQEVTMRCQPILGHNTVFWYRQTMMQGLELLAYFRNRAPLDDSGMPKDRFSAEMPDATLATLKIQPSEPRDSAVYFCASGLYYNEQFFGPGTRLTVL.

The chain is built from TRBV5-1 and TRBJ2-1; 8 bases are a match to TRBD1. Per the germline V gene, CDR1 is SGHRS and CDR2 is YFSETQ. V trimming: 1 base; J trimming: 3 bases; junction bases outside the gene matches: 6. The length of the CDR3 is 16 residues. As DNA, the CDR3 is TGCGCCAGCAGCTTGCAGGGGACAGGCCGCTACAATGAGCAGTTCTTC. It codes for CASSLQGTGRYNEQFF. Full variable domain (missing parts from reference TRBV5-1 and TRBJ2-1): KAGVTQTPRYLIKTRGQQVTLSCSPISGHRSVSWYQQTPGQGLQFLFEYFSETQRNKGNFPGRFSGRQFSNSRSEMNVSTLELGDSALYLCASSLQGTGRYNEQFFGPGTRLTVL.

This rearrangement joins TRBV11-3 to TRBJ1-1; perhaps TRBD1 as D (5 bases). CDR1 and CDR2 from the germline V gene are SGHNT and YENEEA. Trimming removed 6 bases at V and 0 bases at J, with 14 bases between. The CDR3 totals 15 residues. The CDR3 region has the DNA TGTGCCAGCAGTCAGGGAGGGGCCTTGAACACTGAAGCTTTCTTT. Protein: CASSQGGALNTEAFF.

The J gene is TRBJ2-1, the V gene TRBV28, with TRBD1 matching 7 bases. The V gene end was trimmed by 10 bases and the J gene end by 6 bases; junction bases not matched to a gene: 9. The CDR3 totals 13 residues. Germline V lookup: CDR1 MDHEN, CDR2 SYDVKM. The CDR3 nucleotides read TGTGCCACCCAAGGGGACAGCCTCAATGAGCAGTTCTTC. Protein sequence: CATQGDSLNEQFF.

The chain links TRBV28 to TRBJ2-7; 7 bases agree with TRBD1. The trim removed 6 bases at V and 2 bases at J, leaving 4 bases unmatched. In germline, CDR1 is MDHEN, CDR2 SYDVKM. The CDR3 extends over 13 amino acids. This CDR3 is CASSNRGPYEQYF. The DNA for the CDR3 is TGTGCCAGCAGCAACAGGGGACCCTACGAGCAGTACTTC.

The V call is TRBV5-1, the J call TRBJ1-4; D not resolved. With 4 bases removed from V and 8 bases from J, the gap between germline ends came to 15 bases. The CDR3 runs 14 residues. Germline CDR1 SGHRS, CDR2 YFSETQ. The CDR3 DNA follows: TGCGCCAGCAGCCTACGGGCGGGAGGCGAAAAACTGTTTTTT. Protein sequence: CASSLRAGGEKLFF.

This clone has more than one count but fewer than ten. This sequence joins TRBV6-6 and TRBJ1-2, with D possibly TRBD1 on 5 matching bases. Germline V gene data show CDR1 as MNHNY and CDR2 as SVGAGI (reference sequence). The CDR3 is 14 amino acids. Trimming left V 2 bases short and J 5 bases short, with 12 bases between. CDR3 sequence: CASSYQGGEYGYTF. CDR3 nucleotide sequence: TGTGCCAGCAGTTACCAGGGTGGAGAATATGGCTACACCTTC.

Only a few counts were recorded for this clone. The chain employs TRBV6-5 and TRBJ2-7; 9 bases are shared with TRBD2. V lost 7 bases, J lost 2 bases, and 3 bases stayed unmatched. CDR1 and CDR2 from the germline V gene are MNHEY and SVGAGI. This CDR3 has 13 residues. CDR3 protein: CASKRGAPYEQYF. DNA of the CDR3: TGTGCCAGCAAGCGGGGGGCCCCCTACGAGCAGTACTTC.

This clone was detected a few times. The chain links TRBV18 to TRBJ1-1; 7 bases align to TRBD1. The CDR3 runs 15 residues. The germline V gene encodes CDR1 KGHSH and CDR2 LQKENI. The V gene end was trimmed by 1 base and the J gene end by 1 base; junction bases not matched to a gene: 3. This CDR3 is CASSPLTGANTEAFF. CDR3 sequence (DNA): TGTGCCAGCTCACCACTTACAGGGGCGAACACTGAAGCTTTCTTT.

The J gene is TRBJ1-3, the V gene TRBV5-1, with D perhaps TRBD1 (5 bases). The CDR3 contains 16 residues. Trimming took 4 bases from V and 0 from J, leaving 14 bases between them. Germline V CDR1 and CDR2: SGHRS, YFSETQ. CDR3 in amino acids: CASSLQDIVSGNTIYF. The CDR3 coding sequence is TGCGCCAGCAGCCTGCAGGACATAGTCTCTGGAAACACCATATATTTT.

The rearrangement links TRBV10-3 to TRBJ2-1, with 9 bases matching TRBD1. Per germline, CDR1 ENHRY and CDR2 SYGVKD. The CDR3 extends over 14 amino acids. Trimming at V came to 11 bases and at J to 5 bases, leaving 10 bases not matched to a gene. In nucleotides, the CDR3 is TGTGCCGCCAGCCGGGACAGGGCGAACAATGAGCAGTTCTTC. Its protein product is CAASRDRANNEQFF.

V usage is TRBV7-2 and J usage is TRBJ2-1; weak D call: TRBD2 (6 bases). V was cut by 3 bases and J by 2 bases, with 14 bases left in between. The CDR3 runs 16 residues. Germline CDR1 SGHTA, CDR2 FQGNSA. The DNA for the CDR3 is TGTGCCAGCAGCTTGGAGGGCTCGGGAACCTACAATGAGCAGTTCTTC. Its protein product is CASSLEGSGTYNEQFF.

The chain links TRBV4-2 to TRBJ1-4, with 11 bases aligning to TRBD1. This CDR3 region has 16 residues. Germline-derived CDR1 and CDR2 are LGHNA and YNFKEQ. The trim removed 3 bases at V and 2 bases at J, leaving 2 bases unmatched. The CDR3 coding sequence is TGTGCCAGCAGCCAGCGGACAGGGGGCACTAATGAAAAACTGTTTTTT. Residues: CASSQRTGGTNEKLFF.

Concerning this clone itself: Other DNA sequences in the same sample also yield this CDR3. This chain uses TRBV5-4 with TRBJ2-7, with 9 nucleotides matching TRBD1. V trimming: 4 bases; J trimming: 2 bases; junction bases outside the gene matches: 4. The germline CDR1 and CDR2 sequences are SGHNT and YYREEE (reference sequence). This CDR3 has 14 amino acids. The CDR3 nucleotides read TGTGCCAGCAGCAGGGACAGGGCCACCTACGAGCAGTACTTC. As protein: CASSRDRATYEQYF. The entire variable domain, with the rest obtained from reference TRBV5-4 and TRBJ2-7, is as follows: ETGVTQSPTHLIKTRGQQVTLRCSSQSGHNTVSWYQQALGQGPQFIFQYYREEENGRGNFPPRFSGLQFPNYSSELNVNALELDDSALYLCASSRDRATYEQYFGPGTRLTVT.

V is TRBV19 and J is TRBJ2-1; 10 nucleotides agree with TRBD2. Germline CDR1 reads LNHDA; CDR2 reads SQIVND (reference sequence). The CDR3 spans 16 residues. The V and J ends lost 2 bases and 7 bases, in that order; junction bases with no gene match: 8. CDR3 coding DNA: TGTGCCAGTAGTATATGGGCTAGCGGGAGCGGTAATGAGCAGTTCTTC. Its protein product is CASSIWASGSGNEQFF.

V and J are TRBV28 and TRBJ1-2, with 8 bases lining up with TRBD1. Germline trimming cut 5 bases from V and 4 bases from J; bases unmatched to any gene: 6. In germline, CDR1 is MDHEN, CDR2 SYDVKM. CDR3 length: 14 residues. CDR3 protein: CASSIMTGVYGYTF. As DNA, the CDR3 is TGTGCCAGCAGTATAATGACAGGGGTCTATGGCTACACCTTC.

This clone has just a few counts. The chain carries TRBV11-3 and TRBJ1-5, with TRBD1 as a possible D gene (5 bases). V was pared by 2 bases and J by 7 bases, with 15 bases between. The CDR3 length is 15 residues. CDR1 is SGHNT, CDR2 YENEEA, per germline. The CDR3 DNA follows: TGTGCCAGCAGCTTAAGGGGTGACAGTGACCAGCCCCAGCATTTT. This translates into CASSLRGDSDQPQHF.

The chain joins TRBV15 to TRBJ1-2; 11 bases match TRBD1. The germline gives CDR1 LNHNV, CDR2 YYDKDF (reference sequence). CDR3 length: 17 amino acids. Trimming cost V 0 bases and J 4 bases; bases outside gene matches: 7. CDR3 residues: CATSRDLGQGVPYGYTF. The CDR3 DNA is TGTGCCACCAGCAGAGATTTGGGACAGGGGGTCCCCTATGGCTACACCTTC.

On this clone itself: Different DNA sequences within this sample yield the same CDR3. The chain has TRBV6-5 and TRBJ1-1; possible D gene TRBD1, 5 bases. With 0 bases removed from V and 4 bases from J, the gap between germline ends came to 6 bases. Germline CDR1 and CDR2: MNHEY and SVGAGI. The CDR3 contains 13 residues. The CDR3 nucleotides are TGTGCCAGCAGTTACTCCGGGGGCACTGAAGCTTTCTTT. Protein sequence: CASSYSGGTEAFF.

The V and J genes are TRBV7-9 and TRBJ2-5; 8 nucleotides agree with TRBD2. Germline V gene lookup returns CDR1 SEHNR and CDR2 FQNEAQ (reference sequence). The ends lost 5 bases at V and 3 bases at J; junction bases unmatched: 5. The CDR3 extends over 14 amino acids. The CDR3 loop is CASSPGLAEETQYF. CDR3 nucleotides: TGTGCCAGCAGCCCCGGACTAGCAGAAGAGACCCAGTACTTC.

The chain recombines TRBV6-5 with TRBJ2-5; 8 nucleotides match TRBD1. The junction had 7 bases not matched to a gene; V was cut back by 5 bases and J by 2 bases. There are 15 residues in the CDR3. Germline CDR1 is MNHEY and CDR2 is SVGAGI. The CDR3 protein is CASSGGTGNQETQYF. The CDR3 DNA reads TGTGCCAGCAGTGGGGGGACAGGCAATCAAGAGACCCAGTACTTC.

The chain is built from TRBV28 and TRBJ1-1; TRBD1 matches at 9 bases. The CDR3 is 15 amino acids. The germline CDR1 and CDR2 sequences are MDHEN and SYDVKM. J was trimmed by 4 bases and V by 6 bases; bases with no gene match: 9. In nucleotides, the CDR3 is TGTGCCAGCAGGGACAGGGGCACCCGTGGCACTGAAGCTTTCTTT. Its protein is CASRDRGTRGTEAFF.

V is TRBV7-2 and J is TRBJ2-7, with 7 nucleotides matching TRBD2. The CDR3 sequence is 15 residues long. The germline gives CDR1 SGHTA, CDR2 FQGNSA. J was trimmed by 7 bases and V by 1 base; bases with no gene match: 10. The CDR3 coding sequence is TGTGCCAGCAGCTTAGTTGGCGGGAGAATTGGGGAGCAGTACTTC. Translating it yields CASSLVGGRIGEQYF.

V gene TRBV7-8 combines with J gene TRBJ1-5, with TRBD1 matching over 8 bases. J lost 3 bases, V lost 4 bases, and 5 bases had no gene match. The CDR3 consists of 15 residues. Germline V gene sequence: CDR1 SGHVS, CDR2 FQNEAQ. This CDR3 is CASSSLDRVNQPQHF. The CDR3 DNA is TGTGCCAGCAGCTCACTGGACAGGGTCAATCAGCCCCAGCATTTT.

This clone is medium-sized. The chain links TRBV7-9 to TRBJ1-5, with D perhaps matching TRBD1 (6 bases). The germline V gene has CDR1 SEHNR and CDR2 FQNEAQ (reference sequence). Trimming pared 5 bases from V and 5 bases from J, leaving 16 bases between. The CDR3 is 15 amino acids. The CDR3 protein is CASSPTLAGDQPQHF. CDR3 in DNA: TGTGCCAGCAGCCCCACCTTGGCAGGGGATCAGCCCCAGCATTTT.

In DNA, the CDR3 is TGTGCCAGCAGCTTAAGGGGCGGGAGTTACAATGAGCAGTTCTTC. Its protein is CASSLRGGSYNEQFF. This chain links TRBV7-9 with TRBJ2-1; the match to TRBD2 covers 7 bases. Trimming cost V 2 bases and J 4 bases; bases outside gene matches: 5. This CDR3 has 15 residues. Germline loops: CDR1 SEHNR, CDR2 FQNEAQ (reference sequence).

The chain combines TRBV28 with TRBJ2-7; possible D gene TRBD1, 7 bases. In germline, CDR1 is MDHEN, CDR2 SYDVKM. The CDR3 sequence is 15 residues long. V was trimmed by 4 bases and J by 4 bases, leaving 17 bases between them. The CDR3 DNA is TGTGCCAGCAGTTCCTTCCAGGAGGGGGCATACGAGCAGTACTTC. Protein sequence: CASSSFQEGAYEQYF. The variable domain in full, with the rest retrieved from reference TRBV28 and TRBJ2-7, is DVKVTQSSRYLVKRTGEKVFLECVQDMDHENMFWYRQDPGLGLRLIYFSYDVKMKEKGDIPEGYSVSREKKERFSLILESASTNQTSMYLCASSSFQEGAYEQYFGPGTRLTVT.

The sample holds a few counts of this clone. The V call is TRBV6-1, the J call TRBJ2-5; possible D gene TRBD2, 6 bases. The CDR3 is made up of 15 amino acids. Germline V gives CDR1 MNHNS, CDR2 SASEGT. V dropped 2 bases and J dropped 4 bases, with 14 bases sitting between them. CDR3 sequence: CASSEMGEVSETQYF. As DNA, the CDR3 is TGTGCCAGCAGTGAAATGGGGGAGGTTTCAGAGACCCAGTACTTC.